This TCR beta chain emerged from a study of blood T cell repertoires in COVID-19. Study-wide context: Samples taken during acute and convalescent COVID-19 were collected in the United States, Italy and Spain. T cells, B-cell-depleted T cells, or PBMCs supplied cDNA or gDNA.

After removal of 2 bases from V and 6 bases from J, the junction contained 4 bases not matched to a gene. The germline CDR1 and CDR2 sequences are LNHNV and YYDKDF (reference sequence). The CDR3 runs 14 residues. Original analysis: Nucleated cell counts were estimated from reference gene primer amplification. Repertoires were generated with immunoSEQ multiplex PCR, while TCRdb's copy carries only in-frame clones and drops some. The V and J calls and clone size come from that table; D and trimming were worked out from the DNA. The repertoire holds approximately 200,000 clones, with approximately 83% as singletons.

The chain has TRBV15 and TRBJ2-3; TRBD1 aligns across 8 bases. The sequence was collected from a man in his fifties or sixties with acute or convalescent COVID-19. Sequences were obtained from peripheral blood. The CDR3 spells CATSRTTGVDTQYF. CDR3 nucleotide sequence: TGTGCCACCAGCAGAACGACAGGGGTGGATACGCAGTATTTT.